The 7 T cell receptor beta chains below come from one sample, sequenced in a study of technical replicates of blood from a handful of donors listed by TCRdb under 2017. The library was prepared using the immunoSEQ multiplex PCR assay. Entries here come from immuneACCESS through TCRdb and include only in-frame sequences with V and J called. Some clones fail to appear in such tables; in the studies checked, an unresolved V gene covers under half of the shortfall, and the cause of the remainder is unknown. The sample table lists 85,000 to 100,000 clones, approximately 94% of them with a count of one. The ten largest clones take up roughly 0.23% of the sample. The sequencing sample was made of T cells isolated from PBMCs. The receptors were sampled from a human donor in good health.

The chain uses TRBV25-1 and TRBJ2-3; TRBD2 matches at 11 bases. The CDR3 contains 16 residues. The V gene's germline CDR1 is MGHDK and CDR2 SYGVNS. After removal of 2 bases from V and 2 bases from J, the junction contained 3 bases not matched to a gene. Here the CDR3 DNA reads TGTGCCAGCAGTGAAGCTAGCGGGAGGTTCACAGATACGCAGTATTTT. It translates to CASSEASGRFTDTQYF. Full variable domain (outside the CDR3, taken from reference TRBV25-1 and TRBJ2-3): EADIYQTPRYLVIGTGKKITLECSQTMGHDKMYWYQQDPGMELHLIHYSYGVNSTEKGDLSSESTVSRIRTEHFPLTLESARPSHTSQYLCASSEASGRFTDTQYFGPGTRLTVL.

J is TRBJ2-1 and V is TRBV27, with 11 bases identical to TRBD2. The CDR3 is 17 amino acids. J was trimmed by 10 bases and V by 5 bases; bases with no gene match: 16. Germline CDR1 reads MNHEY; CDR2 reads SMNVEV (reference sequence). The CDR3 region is CASSPTRLSGRALEQFF. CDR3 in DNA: TGTGCCAGCAGTCCAACTCGACTTAGCGGGAGGGCTTTAGAGCAGTTCTTC.

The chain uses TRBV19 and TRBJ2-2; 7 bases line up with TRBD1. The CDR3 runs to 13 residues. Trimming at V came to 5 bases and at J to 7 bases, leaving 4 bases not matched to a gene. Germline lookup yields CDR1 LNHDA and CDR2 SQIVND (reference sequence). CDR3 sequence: CASSVRDSGELFF. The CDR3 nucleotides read TGTGCCAGTAGTGTAAGGGACAGCGGGGAGCTGTTTTTT.

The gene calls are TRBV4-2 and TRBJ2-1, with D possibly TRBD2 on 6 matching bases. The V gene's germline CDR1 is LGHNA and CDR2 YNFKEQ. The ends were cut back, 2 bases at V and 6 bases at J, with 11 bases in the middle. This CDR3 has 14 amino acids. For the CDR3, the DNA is TGTGCCAGCAGCCAACCCTCTAGCGCCAATGAGCAGTTCTTC. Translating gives CASSQPSSANEQFF.

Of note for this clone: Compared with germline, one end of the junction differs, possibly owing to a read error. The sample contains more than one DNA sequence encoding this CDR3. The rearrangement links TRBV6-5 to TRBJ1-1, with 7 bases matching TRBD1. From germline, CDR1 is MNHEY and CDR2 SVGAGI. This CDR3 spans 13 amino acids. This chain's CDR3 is CASTPTGLFEAFF. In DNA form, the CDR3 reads TGTGCCAGCACCCCGACAGGGCTCTTTGAAGCCTTCTTT.

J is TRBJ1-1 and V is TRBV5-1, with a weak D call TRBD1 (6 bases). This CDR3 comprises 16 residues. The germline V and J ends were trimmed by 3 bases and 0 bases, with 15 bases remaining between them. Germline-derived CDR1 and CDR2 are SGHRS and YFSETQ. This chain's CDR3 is CASSSALTGVNTEAFF. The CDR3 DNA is TGCGCCAGCAGCTCGGCCCTGACAGGAGTGAACACTGAAGCTTTCTTT.

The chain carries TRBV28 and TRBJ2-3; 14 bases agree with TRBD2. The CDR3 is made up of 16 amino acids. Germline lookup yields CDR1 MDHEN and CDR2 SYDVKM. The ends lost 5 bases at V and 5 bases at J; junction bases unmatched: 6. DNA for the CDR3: TGTGCCAGCAGTGCCCGACTAGCGGGAGGGCGAGATACGCAGTATTTT. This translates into CASSARLAGGRDTQYF.